The 13 T cell receptor beta chains below all came from one sample that was sequenced in a study of cytomegalovirus exposure and HLA in healthy donors. The PCR was carried out with 60 Vbeta primers and 13 Jbeta primers. Sequencing was performed with immunoSEQ multiplex PCR; in TCRdb, only in-frame clones are kept and a portion is missing. This table has about 110,000 clones, 15% appearing once. The sequenced material came from PBMCs. The receptors stem from a woman younger than 30 in good health and CMV-seronegative.

The genes are TRBV27 and TRBJ1-1; no reliable D call. The germline V gene encodes CDR1 MNHEY and CDR2 SMNVEV (reference sequence). Trimming removed 2 bases at V and 1 base at J, with 5 bases between. There are 13 residues in the CDR3. CDR3 sequence: CASSLMRNTEAFF. The CDR3 DNA sequence: TGTGCCAGCAGTTTAATGAGGAACACTGAAGCTTTCTTT.

The J gene is TRBJ2-7, the V gene TRBV5-4; the D gene is possibly TRBD1 (5 bases). This CDR3 comprises 14 residues. V lost 2 bases to trimming and J lost 5 bases, with 14 bases between them. Germline lookup yields CDR1 SGHNT and CDR2 YYREEE (reference sequence). The CDR3 DNA follows: TGTGCCAGCAGCTTCGGACAAGTAATGGACGAGCAGTACTTC. It codes for CASSFGQVMDEQYF.

The chain employs TRBV6-4 and TRBJ1-2, with D uncertain. This CDR3 is 15 amino acids long. V lost 2 bases and J lost 2, with 12 bases in between. CDR1 and CDR2 (germline): MRHNA, SNTAGT. The CDR3 DNA reads as TGTGCCAGCAGTGACACTGGTCAGCGGAACTATGGCTACACCTTC. Its translation: CASSDTGQRNYGYTF.

V gene TRBV28 combines with J gene TRBJ1-1; D unclear. From germline, CDR1 is MDHEN and CDR2 SYDVKM. The CDR3 extends over 15 amino acids. Trimming left V 7 bases short and J 4 bases short, with 19 bases between. The CDR3, as DNA: TGTGCCAGCACCAAAAACACGGGTAGGAGCACTGAAGCTTTCTTT. Its protein product is CASTKNTGRSTEAFF.

V usage is TRBV2 and J usage is TRBJ2-5; no clear D. Trimming left V 3 bases short and J 4 bases short, with 9 bases between. CDR1 is SNHLY, CDR2 FYNNEI, per germline. The CDR3 spans 13 residues. CDR3 in amino acids: CASSDFDRETQYF. The CDR3 coding sequence is TGTGCCAGCAGTGATTTTGATAGAGAGACCCAGTACTTC.

This clone showed up many times. The chain uses TRBV6-6 and TRBJ2-7; 9 nucleotides line up with TRBD1. In germline, CDR1 is MNHNY, CDR2 SVGAGI (reference sequence). With V trimmed by 0 bases and J by 3 bases, 0 bases remained unmatched. The CDR3 has 14 residues. The CDR3 reads CASSYSTGGYEQYF. Here the CDR3 DNA reads TGTGCCAGCAGTTACTCGACAGGGGGCTACGAGCAGTACTTC.

The rearrangement joins TRBV4-1 to TRBJ2-7; perhaps TRBD2 as D (5 bases). Trimming pared 5 bases from V and 6 bases from J, leaving 20 bases between. Germline V gene sequence: CDR1 MGHRA, CDR2 YSYEKL. The CDR3 is 15 residues long. CDR3 in amino acids: CASSGEKRAWGEQYF. CDR3 coding DNA: TGCGCCAGCAGCGGGGAGAAGAGGGCCTGGGGCGAGCAGTACTTC.

The chain uses TRBV6-4 and TRBJ2-4, with D possibly matching TRBD2 (5 bases). This CDR3 has 14 amino acids. Germline V CDR1 and CDR2: MRHNA, SNTAGT. V lost 4 bases and J lost 0, with 7 bases in between. CDR3 sequence: CASSGGLAKNIQYF. In nucleotides, the CDR3 is TGTGCCAGCAGTGGTGGACTAGCCAAAAACATTCAGTACTTC.

This clone turned up a few times. The chain carries TRBV2 and TRBJ1-2, with a tentative D call TRBD1 (5 bases). Between the trimmed V and J ends, which lost 3 bases and 4 bases, there was a span of 12 bases. CDR3 length: 14 residues. CDR1 is SNHLY, CDR2 FYNNEI, per germline. As DNA, the CDR3 is TGTGCCAGCAGTGAGCCAGGGATGGTCTATGGCTACACCTTC. Its protein is CASSEPGMVYGYTF.

This clone showed up just once. The chain combines TRBV19 with TRBJ1-5, with TRBD1 matching 8 bases. Germline V gene sequence: CDR1 LNHDA, CDR2 SQIVND (reference sequence). J was trimmed by 8 bases and V by 3 bases; bases with no gene match: 9. The CDR3 runs to 15 residues. The CDR3 region has the DNA TGTGCCAGTAGTATGTTGGACAGGGATGGTAAGCCCCAGCATTTT. This translates into CASSMLDRDGKPQHF.

In its sample, this clone was seen a few times. This chain connects TRBV25-1 to TRBJ2-1; TRBD2 matches at 13 bases. Germline lookup yields CDR1 MGHDK and CDR2 SYGVNS. The CDR3 sequence is 16 residues long. Trimming cost V 6 bases and J 6 bases; bases outside gene matches: 8. The CDR3 bases are TGTGCCAGCAGGCTGGGACTAGCGGGAACAGGCAATGAGCAGTTCTTC. Its protein product is CASRLGLAGTGNEQFF.

V usage is TRBV2 and J usage is TRBJ1-2; D gene ambiguous. V was cut by 6 bases and J by 1 base, with 12 bases left in between. The CDR3 length is 14 residues. Germline CDR1 and CDR2: SNHLY and FYNNEI. This CDR3 reads CASRLGSNNYGYTF. The CDR3, as DNA: TGTGCCAGCAGATTGGGGAGTAATAACTATGGCTACACCTTC.

This chain links TRBV5-6 with TRBJ1-2, with 7 positions matching TRBD1. This CDR3 contains 15 residues. V trimming: 4 bases; J trimming: 0 bases; junction bases outside the gene matches: 6. Germline CDR1 SGHDT, CDR2 YYEEEE. CDR3 in amino acids: CASSLGTAPNYGYTF. Written as DNA, the CDR3 is TGTGCCAGCAGCCTGGGGACAGCCCCTAACTATGGCTACACCTTC.